In terms of frequency, the clone carrying this T cell receptor beta chain is medium-sized. The antigen remains undetermined. The CDR3 goes on 3 residues after the read ends, and that part is filled in from the germline J gene. Only in-frame clones appear in the TCRdb table, and some are missing; sequencing was by immunoSEQ multiplex PCR. Its table records approximately 22,000 clones. The sample is drawn from a study of T cells in women clearing cervical HPV infection. Losses at the gene ends were 1 base for V and 6 bases for J; bases not matched to a gene: 4. The CDR3 has 15 amino acids. Germline V gene data show CDR1 as SGDLS and CDR2 as YYNGEE. Broader study findings: Combining TCR richness with V gene abundances gave 0.65 to 0.85 AUC. CIN3+ cases had significantly higher TCR repertoire richness than controls, but evenness did not differ.

Sequenced sample: blood buffy coat. The chain joins TRBV9 to TRBJ2-2; 9 bases map to TRBD2. This clonotype was obtained from a woman aged 18 to 75 with a cervical HPV16 infection that either progressed to CIN3+ or cleared (not recorded which). Partial CDR3 DNA: TGTGCCAGCAGCGTAAGCGGGGGGCGCGCCGGGGAG. This codes for CASSVSGGRAGE. The whole CDR3 is CASSVSGGRAGELFF.